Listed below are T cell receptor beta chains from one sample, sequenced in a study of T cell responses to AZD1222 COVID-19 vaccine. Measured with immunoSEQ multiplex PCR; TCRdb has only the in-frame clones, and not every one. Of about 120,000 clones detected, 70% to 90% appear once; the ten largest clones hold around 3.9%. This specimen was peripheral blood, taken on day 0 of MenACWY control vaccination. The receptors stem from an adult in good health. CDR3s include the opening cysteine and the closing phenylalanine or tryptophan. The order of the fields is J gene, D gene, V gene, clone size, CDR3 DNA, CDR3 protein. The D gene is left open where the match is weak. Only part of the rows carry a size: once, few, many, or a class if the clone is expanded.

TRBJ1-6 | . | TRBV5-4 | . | TGTGCCAGCAGCTTGGAAGGCTGGGGTTCACCCCTCCACTTT | CASSLEGWGSPLHF
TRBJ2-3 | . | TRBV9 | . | TGTGCCAGCAGCGTAGCCCCTAGCGATACGCAGTATTTT | CASSVAPSDTQYF
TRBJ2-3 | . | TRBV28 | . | TGTGCCAGCAGGACTCCGACAGGGAGGAAAGATACGCAGTATTTT | CASRTPTGRKDTQYF
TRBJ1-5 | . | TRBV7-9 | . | TGTGCCAGCAGCTTAGACGACAGTGCCAATCAGCCCCAGCATTTT | CASSLDDSANQPQHF
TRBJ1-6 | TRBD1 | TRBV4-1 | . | TGCGCCAGCAGCCAACAAATTTATGGGGACAGGGCAGTGAAGGATTCACCCCTCCACTTT | CASSQQIYGDRAVKDSPLHF
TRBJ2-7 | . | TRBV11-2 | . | TGTGCCAGCAGCTTAGCTCTAGGTGGGGAGCAGTACTTC | CASSLALGGEQYF
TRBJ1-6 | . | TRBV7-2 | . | TGTGCCAGCAGCTTAGTAGTTGGGCGGGGGCAAGGAAATTCACCCCTCCACTTT | CASSLVVGRGQGNSPLHF
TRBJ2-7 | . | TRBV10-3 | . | TGTGCCATCAGTGAAGGCAGGGGCTCCTACGAGCAGTACTTC | CAISEGRGSYEQYF
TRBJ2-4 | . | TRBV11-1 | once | TGTGCCAGCAGCTTAGAAGGGACCGGGCTCAACATTCAGTACTTC | CASSLEGTGLNIQYF
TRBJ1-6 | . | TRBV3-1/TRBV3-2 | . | TGTGCCAGCAGCCAAGCGGCAGGGCGCAACTCACCCCTCCACTTT | CASSQAAGRNSPLHF
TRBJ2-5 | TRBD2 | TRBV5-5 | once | TGTGCCAGCAGCTTGTCCCCCGGGACTAGCGAAGAGACCCAGTACTTC | CASSLSPGTSEETQYF
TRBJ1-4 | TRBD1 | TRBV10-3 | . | TGTGCCATCAGTGCACTCAGGGGGTTGGGGAATGAAAAACTGTTTTTT | CAISALRGLGNEKLFF
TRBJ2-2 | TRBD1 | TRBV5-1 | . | TGCGCCAGCAGCCCGACAGGGGTGAGCACCGGGGAGCTGTTTTTT | CASSPTGVSTGELFF
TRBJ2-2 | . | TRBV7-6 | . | TGTGCCAGCAGCTTAGCAGGGAACACCGGGGAGCTGTTTTTT | CASSLAGNTGELFF
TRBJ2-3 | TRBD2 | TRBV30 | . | TGTGCCTGGAGTGAGGGACTACCCACAGATACGCAGTATTTT | CAWSEGLPTDTQYF
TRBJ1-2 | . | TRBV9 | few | TGTGCCAGCAGCGATGGCAACTATGGCTACACCTTC | CASSDGNYGYTF
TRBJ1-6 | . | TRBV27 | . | TGTGCCAGCAGTTTTGATTTGGGTTCACCCCTCCACTTT | CASSFDLGSPLHF
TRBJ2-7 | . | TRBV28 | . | TGTGCCAGCAGTTTAGCACCCTACGAGCAGTACTTC | CASSLAPYEQYF
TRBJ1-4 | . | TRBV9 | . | TGTGCCAGCAGCGTAGCGGGGGCTGATGAAAAACTGTTTTTT | CASSVAGADEKLFF
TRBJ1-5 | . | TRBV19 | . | TGTGCCAGTAGTATCATGGGGCCCTATAGCAATCAGCCCCAGCATTTT | CASSIMGPYSNQPQHF
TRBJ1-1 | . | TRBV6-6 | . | TGTGCCAGCAGTTGGGGGCCACTAAACACTGAAGCTTTCTTT | CASSWGPLNTEAFF
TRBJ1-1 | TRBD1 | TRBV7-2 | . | TGTGCCAGCAGCTTAGGGGACAGGGCCCAGCTGACTGAAGCTTTCTTT | CASSLGDRAQLTEAFF
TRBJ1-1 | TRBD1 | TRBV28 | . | TGTGCCAGCAAGATCAGGGGGCGAGGGACTGAAGCTTTCTTT | CASKIRGRGTEAFF
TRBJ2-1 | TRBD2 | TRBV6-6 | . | TGTGCCAGCAGTTACCCGGGACTAGCGGGGGGCTGGGTCTTC | CASSYPGLAGGWVF
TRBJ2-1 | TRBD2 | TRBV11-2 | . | TGTGCCAGCAGCTTAGATTACGGGGGACTAGCGAGTGAGCAGTTCTTC | CASSLDYGGLASEQFF
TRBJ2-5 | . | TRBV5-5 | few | TGTGCCAGCAGCTTAAGAGGGGCCGAGACCCAGTACTTC | CASSLRGAETQYF
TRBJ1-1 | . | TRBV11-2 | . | TGTGCCAGCAGCTTAGAGTGGGGCAGGTCTACGCGGACTGAAGCTTTCTTT | CASSLEWGRSTRTEAFF